Below, 12 T cell receptor beta chains from the same sample are listed, as sequenced in a study of blood T cell repertoires in COVID-19. Assay: immunoSEQ multiplex PCR; the TCRdb copy retains only in-frame clones and omits some. The sample lists more than 250,000 clones, around 88% occurring once. Input material: peripheral blood. The source of these receptors is a woman aged 25 to 39 with COVID-19, enrolled during active disease.

The V and J genes are TRBV27 and TRBJ1-5, with D possibly TRBD1 on 5 matching bases. The ends were cut back, 3 bases at V and 6 bases at J, with 12 bases in the middle. Germline V gene lookup returns CDR1 MNHEY and CDR2 SMNVEV (reference sequence). The CDR3 totals 14 residues. The CDR3 DNA reads TGTGCCAGCAGTTTCGGGAGCGGGGGTCAGCCCCAGCATTTT. Protein product: CASSFGSGGQPQHF.

This clone appeared a few times. The genes are TRBV19 and TRBJ1-2, with 10 nucleotides matching TRBD1. Trimming removed 5 bases from V and 8 bases from J; junction bases left unmatched: 8. The CDR3 is 14 amino acids. The germline gives CDR1 LNHDA, CDR2 SQIVND (reference sequence). CDR3 region: CASSVTGTGAGYTF. DNA of the CDR3: TGTGCCAGTAGTGTCACCGGGACAGGGGCCGGCTACACCTTC.

The chain couples TRBV30 to TRBJ2-5; maybe TRBD1 (8 bases). The CDR3 contains 16 residues. V lost 2 bases and J lost 4, with 20 bases in between. Germline CDR1 GTSNPN, CDR2 SVGIG (reference sequence). The CDR3 is CAWSHGRTGRGETQYF. CDR3 coding DNA: TGTGCCTGGAGTCATGGGCGGACAGGGAGGGGAGAGACCCAGTACTTC.

V gene TRBV5-4 combines with J gene TRBJ2-2, with TRBD2 matching over 9 bases. The CDR3 has 16 residues. Germline V gene sequence: CDR1 SGHNT, CDR2 YYREEE (reference sequence). Trimming at V came to 6 bases and at J to 4 bases, leaving 10 bases not matched to a gene. The CDR3 nucleotides are TGTGCCAGCAACGCCGGCGGGGGGGGAGGCACCGGGGAGCTGTTTTTT. This translates into CASNAGGGGGTGELFF.

The chain carries TRBV30 and TRBJ1-2; D unresolved. V gave up 0 bases and J gave up 2 bases, with 10 bases separating them. The length of the CDR3 is 14 residues. The germline gives CDR1 GTSNPN, CDR2 SVGIG (reference sequence). CDR3 loop: CAWSVGEGNYGYTF. The CDR3, as DNA: TGTGCCTGGAGTGTGGGTGAGGGAAACTATGGCTACACCTTC. The entire variable domain, with the rest obtained from reference TRBV30 and TRBJ1-2, is as follows: SQTIHQWPATLVQPVGSPLSLECTVEGTSNPNLYWYRQAAGRGLQLLFYSVGIGQISSEVPQNLSASRPQDRQFILSSKKLLLSDSGFYLCAWSVGEGNYGYTFGSGTRLTVV.

This clone was found once. J is TRBJ1-2 and V is TRBV4-1, with 11 bases that match TRBD1. The ends lost 1 base at V and 3 bases at J; junction bases unmatched: 7. The CDR3 runs 17 residues. Germline V CDR1 and CDR2: MGHRA, YSYEKL. The CDR3 loop reads CASSQAWTGGADYGYTF. Written as DNA, the CDR3 is TGCGCCAGCAGCCAAGCCTGGACAGGGGGCGCGGACTATGGCTACACCTTC.

The gene calls are TRBV7-9 and TRBJ2-3; a weak D match, TRBD2 (6 bases). CDR1 is SEHNR, CDR2 FQNEAQ, per germline (reference sequence). This CDR3 is 15 amino acids long. V was trimmed by 1 base and J by 1 base, leaving 9 bases between them. The chain's CDR3 is CASSLGASGTDTQYF. In DNA, the CDR3 is TGTGCCAGCAGCTTAGGGGCTAGCGGCACAGATACGCAGTATTTT.

The genes are TRBV12-3 or TRBV12-4 and TRBJ2-2; tentative D call: TRBD1 (6 bases). The CDR3 contains 13 residues. V was clipped by 7 bases and J by 5 bases, with 11 bases between them. The CDR3 DNA reads TGTGCCAGCATTCGAACAGGGACCGGGGAGCTGTTTTTT. It specifies CASIRTGTGELFF.

This clone was detected a few times. The same CDR3 arises from other DNA sequences in this sample as well. The chain carries TRBV11-2 and TRBJ1-3; D may be TRBD1 (6 bases). The CDR3 loop spans 15 amino acids. V dropped 1 base and J dropped 1 base, with 8 bases sitting between them. Germline V gene sequence: CDR1 SGHAT, CDR2 FQNNGV. CDR3: CASSLVQGSGNTIYF. The DNA for the CDR3 is TGTGCCAGCAGCTTAGTCCAGGGGTCTGGAAACACCATATATTTT.

This rearrangement joins TRBV12-3 or TRBV12-4 to TRBJ1-1; D is unclear. The V end lost 6 bases, the J end lost 8 bases, and 10 bases lay between the germline ends. This CDR3 contains 11 residues. The CDR3 coding sequence is TGTGCCAGCAGCCGTCGAGAAGAAGCTTTCTTT. Translating it yields CASSRREEAFF.

The rearrangement uses TRBV7-3 and TRBJ2-1, with D perhaps matching TRBD2 (7 bases). V was shortened by 5 bases and J by 2 bases, with 16 bases between the two germline ends. This CDR3 has 16 residues. Germline CDR1 SGHTA, CDR2 FQGTGA. The CDR3 bases are TGTGCCAGCAGCCCCGGGGGGCGGGGAACCTACAATGAGCAGTTCTTC. This gives the protein CASSPGGRGTYNEQFF.

V and J are TRBV6-1 and TRBJ2-2; possibly TRBD2 for D (6 bases). Germline CDR1 and CDR2: MNHNS and SASEGT. CDR3 length: 14 residues. Between the trimmed V and J ends, which lost 1 base and 5 bases, there was a span of 8 bases. The CDR3 DNA is TGTGCCAGCAGTGAAGGGGGGGTTACCGGGGAGCTGTTTTTT. Translation gives CASSEGGVTGELFF.